The present T cell receptor (beta chain) was sequenced within a study of blood T cell repertoires in COVID-19. The overall study: The United States, Italy and Spain provided the acute and convalescent COVID-19 samples.

The germline V and J ends were trimmed by 6 bases and 0 bases, with 11 bases remaining between them. The CDR3 spans 13 residues. Looked up from germline, CDR1 is SQVTM and CDR2 is ANQGSEA. Seattle researchers signed up patients amid active infection and tracked them longitudinally. The count of this clone is one. The assay was immunoSEQ multiplex PCR, and TCRdb's table has in-frame clones only and misses some. The sample shows over 150,000 clones, more than 75% of them seen only once. The chain uses TRBV29-1 and TRBJ1-1, with D maybe TRBD1 (5 bases). The specimen sequenced was peripheral blood. The receptor's source is a woman aged 55-69 years with COVID-19, enrolled during active disease. CDR3 amino acids: CSVDRPMNTEAFF. CDR3 nucleotide sequence: TGCAGCGTAGACAGACCCATGAACACTGAAGCTTTCTTT.